These 16 T cell receptor beta chains were sequenced from one sample in a study of shared clonotypes between healthy human individuals. Libraries were prepared by immunoSEQ multiplex PCR; TCRdb keeps only in-frame clonotypes and omits some of them. The profile covers hundreds of thousands of clones, with 90% to 96% appearing a single time and approximately 0.06% taken by the ten largest. Sequenced input: naive CD4+ T cells sorted from blood. Subset defined: CD45RA+ positively selected. The source is a woman under 40 in good health.

In DNA form, the CDR3 reads TGTGCCAGCAGCGCGCAGGGGTCCAACTCCTACGAGCAGTACTTC. It is translated as CASSAQGSNSYEQYF. The chain combines TRBV7-2 with TRBJ2-7; TRBD1 might be the D (6 bases). The ends were cut back, 5 bases at V and 0 bases at J, with 14 bases in the middle. The CDR3 consists of 15 residues. The germline gives CDR1 SGHTA, CDR2 FQGNSA.

The rearrangement joins TRBV4-3 to TRBJ1-2; D not certain. The V end lost 1 base, the J end lost 0 bases, and 12 bases lay between the germline ends. The CDR3 loop spans 16 amino acids. The V gene's germline CDR1 is LGHNA and CDR2 YSLEER. CDR3: CASSQAESGPNYGYTF. DNA for the CDR3: TGCGCCAGCAGCCAAGCGGAATCCGGGCCTAACTATGGCTACACCTTC.

J is TRBJ1-1 and V is TRBV19, with 8 positions matching TRBD1. Unmatched junction bases numbered 2, after V lost 5 bases and J lost 3 bases. The CDR3 spans 13 residues. CDR1 is LNHDA, CDR2 SQIVND, per germline (reference sequence). CDR3 bases: TGTGCCAGTAGTGAGGACAGGGACACTGAAGCTTTCTTT. It encodes CASSEDRDTEAFF.

This clone was detected only once. The chain recombines TRBV28 with TRBJ2-7, with unresolved D. V lost 2 bases and J 4 bases, leaving 9 bases between the germline ends. Germline V gene sequence: CDR1 MDHEN, CDR2 SYDVKM. The CDR3 loop spans 13 amino acids. The CDR3 DNA follows: TGTGCCAGCAGTTTACAGTCGGTGTACGAGCAGTACTTC. Protein sequence: CASSLQSVYEQYF.

V usage is TRBV7-2 and J usage is TRBJ2-1, with a weak D call TRBD2 (6 bases). The germline CDR1 and CDR2 sequences are SGHTA and FQGNSA. CDR3 length: 13 amino acids. V was cut by 4 bases and J by 5 bases, with 9 bases left in between. The CDR3 nucleotides read TGTGCCAGCAGCTATGGCGGGAACAATGAGCAGTTCTTC. Encoded protein: CASSYGGNNEQFF.

The gene calls are TRBV21-1 and TRBJ2-4; the D call in the table, TRBD1, was not verified against the DNA. TRBV21-1 is tagged as a pseudogene. The CDR3 sequence is 14 residues long. The DNA for the CDR3 is TGTGCCAGCAGCAAACTTCTCTGGGGGCTGATTCAGTACTTC. Its translation: CASSKLLWGLIQYF.

The chain joins TRBV27 to TRBJ2-7, with D possibly being TRBD2 (6 bases). V was trimmed by 8 bases and J by 0 bases, leaving 17 bases between them. This CDR3 has 15 residues. In germline, CDR1 is MNHEY, CDR2 SMNVEV (reference sequence). CDR3 loop: CASRPRRESSYEQYF. CDR3 nucleotides: TGTGCCAGCCGCCCCAGGCGGGAAAGCTCCTACGAGCAGTACTTC.

The chain is built from TRBV30 and TRBJ1-6; D remains ambiguous. V lost 4 bases, J lost 7 bases, and 8 bases lay in between. The CDR3 spans 12 residues. The germline V gene encodes CDR1 GTSNPN and CDR2 SVGIG (reference sequence). The DNA of the CDR3 is TGTGCCTGGAAAAGGTTAAATTCACCCCTCCACTTT. Residues: CAWKRLNSPLHF.

This clone was seen only once. The chain combines TRBV5-1 with TRBJ2-7; 7 bases align to TRBD2. Per the germline V gene, CDR1 is SGHRS and CDR2 is YFSETQ. CDR3 length: 15 amino acids. The J segment lost 3 bases and the V segment lost 0 bases, leaving 6 bases of the junction unmatched. Here the CDR3 reads CASSLEGGSVYEQYF. CDR3 bases: TGCGCCAGCAGCTTGGAGGGCGGGAGTGTCTACGAGCAGTACTTC. Looking up the rest from reference TRBV5-1 and TRBJ2-7 gives the full variable domain: KAGVTQTPRYLIKTRGQQVTLSCSPISGHRSVSWYQQTPGQGLQFLFEYFSETQRNKGNFPGRFSGRQFSNSRSEMNVSTLELGDSALYLCASSLEGGSVYEQYFGPGTRLTVT.

The V gene is TRBV19, the J gene TRBJ2-7, with 7 bases matching TRBD1. J lost 5 bases, V lost 5 bases, and 3 bases had no gene match. CDR3 length equals 12 residues. CDR1 is LNHDA and CDR2 is SQIVND in the germline V gene (reference sequence). The chain's CDR3 is CASSPGGHEQYF. CDR3 nucleotides: TGTGCCAGTAGTCCAGGGGGTCACGAGCAGTACTTC.

The genes are TRBV7-9 and TRBJ1-1; 9 bases are a match to TRBD1. The V gene end was trimmed by 1 base and the J gene end by 4 bases; junction bases not matched to a gene: 7. The germline V gene encodes CDR1 SEHNR and CDR2 FQNEAQ (reference sequence). The CDR3 has 16 amino acids. The CDR3 region is CASSLDHRGQGTEAFF. The CDR3 DNA reads TGTGCCAGCAGCTTAGACCACAGGGGGCAGGGCACTGAAGCTTTCTTT.

The chain employs TRBV28 and TRBJ2-1, with 11 bases matching TRBD2. With 6 bases clipped from V and 7 bases from J, the junction kept 8 bases outside the gene matches. The germline V gene encodes CDR1 MDHEN and CDR2 SYDVKM. The CDR3 covers 15 residues. CDR3: CASRRGTSGGNEQFF. DNA of the CDR3: TGTGCCAGCAGGCGAGGGACTAGCGGTGGAAATGAGCAGTTCTTC. Full variable domain (rest looked up from reference TRBV28 and TRBJ2-1): DVKVTQSSRYLVKRTGEKVFLECVQDMDHENMFWYRQDPGLGLRLIYFSYDVKMKEKGDIPEGYSVSREKKERFSLILESASTNQTSMYLCASRRGTSGGNEQFFGPGTRLTVL.

The chain uses TRBV10-3 and TRBJ1-5, with a weak D call TRBD1 (5 bases). Germline V gene sequence: CDR1 ENHRY, CDR2 SYGVKD. There are 17 residues in the CDR3. V shed 3 bases and J shed 3 bases, with 18 bases lying between them. Here the CDR3 DNA reads TGTGCCATCAGTGATGGTTTTGGGGGGGACGACAATCAGCCCCAGCATTTT. Its protein product is CAISDGFGGDDNQPQHF.

V and J are TRBV4-2 and TRBJ2-1, with TRBD2 identical over 8 bases. With 0 bases clipped from V and 7 bases from J, the junction kept 5 bases outside the gene matches. Germline lookup yields CDR1 LGHNA and CDR2 YNFKEQ. This CDR3 has 15 residues. CDR3 protein: CASSQDGRAGNEQFF. Here the CDR3 DNA reads TGTGCCAGCAGCCAAGACGGGAGGGCCGGGAATGAGCAGTTCTTC.

CDR3 region: CASGLGTGGYEQYF. The CDR3 DNA sequence: TGTGCTAGTGGTTTGGGGACAGGGGGTTACGAGCAGTACTTC. The V call is TRBV12-5, the J call TRBJ2-7; 10 positions match TRBD1. The V and J ends lost 1 base and 4 bases, in that order; junction bases with no gene match: 1. CDR1 is LGHNT and CDR2 is FRNRAP in the germline V gene. The CDR3 is made up of 14 amino acids.

In this sample, this clone turned up once. The genes are TRBV11-3 and TRBJ2-2; TRBD1 matches at 8 bases. The CDR3 is 15 amino acids. CDR1 is SGHNT and CDR2 is YENEEA in the germline V gene. The V gene end was trimmed by 4 bases and the J gene end by 5 bases; junction bases not matched to a gene: 6. The CDR3 region is CASSSHTGGTGELFF. CDR3 sequence (DNA): TGTGCCAGCAGCTCCCACACAGGGGGAACCGGGGAGCTGTTTTTT. The full variable domain, with the rest looked up from reference TRBV11-3 and TRBJ2-2, is EAGVVQSPRYKIIEKKQPVAFWCNPISGHNTLYWYLQNLGQGPELLIRYENEEAVDDSQLPKDRFSAERLKGVDSTLKIQPAELGDSAVYLCASSSHTGGTGELFFGEGSRLTVL.